The entry that follows covers one TCR beta chain sequence. Its antigen is not known. The Oncomine TCR Beta short-read assay was what sequenced the DNA obtained from cultured CD4+ T cells. TCRdb analysed the PCR reads with MiXCR anew, one entry per CDR3 protein. The sample contains roughly 4,900 distinct CDR3 sequences, about 31% of which appear only once. The data originate from a study of vaccination and CD4 T cells after COVID-19. The overall study: Post-COVID samples were collected a median roughly 92 days following diagnosis, spanning 35 to 161.

The treatment here: approximately nine-day PBMC culture with coronavirus spike peptide pools or control peptides (ViraFEST assay). The V gene end was trimmed by 2 bases and the J gene end by 5 bases; junction bases not matched to a gene: 4. Germline V gene lookup returns CDR1 SGHAT and CDR2 FQDESV (reference sequence). The CDR3 runs 14 residues. The chain carries TRBV11-1 and TRBJ2-5, with 8 bases lining up with TRBD2. Sequenced material: CD4+ T cells from blood, cultured in vitro. The sequence was collected from a human donor who had recovered from COVID-19. CDR3 coding DNA: TGTGCCAGCAGCTTAACTAGCGGTGCGGAGACCCAGTACTTC. This codes for CASSLTSGAETQYF.